The next 27 T cell receptor beta chains were all read from a single sample in a study of shared clonotypes between healthy human individuals. Clones were read by immunoSEQ multiplex PCR, and TCRdb kept only the in-frame ones, dropping some. The repertoire includes 2 million to 2.5 million clones, about nine tenths of them detected once, and approximately 0.41% sits in the top ten. The source material was naive CD4+ T cells from PBMCs. The subset was: CD45RA+ positively selected. These receptors all come from a man between 18 and 35 years old in good health. Some clones in this sample may be carry-over from other donors' samples.

The chain recombines TRBV18 with TRBJ2-5, with D tentatively TRBD1 (5 bases). V was clipped by 3 bases and J by 4 bases, with 12 bases between them. Germline V lookup: CDR1 KGHSH, CDR2 LQKENI. CDR3 size: 14 residues. The CDR3 protein is CASSPAQAIETQYF. The CDR3 coding sequence is TGTGCCAGCTCACCGGCACAGGCCATAGAGACCCAGTACTTC.

The CDR3 sequence: CASSQYSAGVEAYEQYF. CDR3 in DNA: TGCGCCAGCAGCCAATACAGCGCAGGGGTAGAAGCCTACGAGCAGTACTTC. The chain joins TRBV4-1 to TRBJ2-7; maybe TRBD1 (6 bases). The CDR3 is made up of 17 amino acids. V gave up 2 bases and J gave up 2 bases, with 19 bases separating them. Per the germline V gene, CDR1 is MGHRA and CDR2 is YSYEKL.

This chain connects TRBV2 to TRBJ2-7, with 8 bases aligning to TRBD1. This CDR3 region has 14 residues. The junction had 4 bases not matched to a gene; V was cut back by 6 bases and J by 0 bases. Germline V gene sequence: CDR1 SNHLY, CDR2 FYNNEI. This CDR3 is CASRGQGSSYEQYF. The DNA for the CDR3 is TGTGCCAGCAGAGGACAGGGTTCCTCCTACGAGCAGTACTTC.

The chain joins TRBV28 to TRBJ2-5; 8 bases align to TRBD1. This CDR3 contains 15 residues. Germline CDR1 is MDHEN and CDR2 is SYDVKM. The ends lost 4 bases at V and 5 bases at J; junction bases unmatched: 9. The CDR3, as DNA: TGTGCCAGCAGTTGGACAGGGTTTGGTGAGGAGACCCAGTACTTC. Protein: CASSWTGFGEETQYF.

The genes are TRBV7-5 and TRBJ2-5; the tabulated D call, TRBD2, remains unverified against the DNA. TRBV7-5 is reported as a pseudogene. The CDR3 runs to 15 residues. CDR3 in DNA: TGTGCCAGAAGCCCACACCTAGCGGACCAAGAGACCCAGTACTTC. This gives the protein CARSPHLADQETQYF.

The chain uses TRBV5-1 and TRBJ1-5; 9 bases match TRBD1. Germline V gene lookup returns CDR1 SGHRS and CDR2 YFSETQ. Trimming took 4 bases from V and 3 from J; bases not matched to a gene: 5. The CDR3 runs to 15 residues. CDR3 nucleotides: TGCGCCAGCAGCGAAGGGACAGGGAACAATCAGCCCCAGCATTTT. Translating gives CASSEGTGNNQPQHF. Drawing the rest from reference TRBV5-1 and TRBJ1-5, the complete variable domain is KAGVTQTPRYLIKTRGQQVTLSCSPISGHRSVSWYQQTPGQGLQFLFEYFSETQRNKGNFPGRFSGRQFSNSRSEMNVSTLELGDSALYLCASSEGTGNNQPQHFGDGTRLSIL.

A word on this clone: Other DNA sequences in this sample translate to the same CDR3. This chain connects TRBV27 to TRBJ2-3, with D possibly TRBD1 on 6 matching bases. The CDR3 is 15 residues long. Per the germline V gene, CDR1 is MNHEY and CDR2 is SMNVEV (reference sequence). Trimming took off 4 bases at V and 0 bases at J, with 11 bases between the two ends. CDR3: CASSSPGQSTDTQYF. The CDR3 bases are TGTGCCAGCAGTTCCCCGGGACAAAGCACAGATACGCAGTATTTT.

J is TRBJ2-5 and V is TRBV2; D remains unclear. The CDR3 spans 12 residues. Germline values: CDR1 SNHLY, CDR2 FYNNEI. V was shortened by 6 bases and J by 5 bases, with 10 bases between the two germline ends. The CDR3 DNA is TGTGCCAGCAGGTTTCGATTGGAGACCCAGTACTTC. This codes for CASRFRLETQYF.

About this clone: This CDR3 is also generated by other DNA sequences in the sample. The chain has TRBV7-2 and TRBJ1-4; perhaps TRBD1 as D (6 bases). CDR3 length: 14 amino acids. V was shortened by 0 bases and J by 5 bases, with 7 bases between the two germline ends. Looked up from germline, CDR1 is SGHTA and CDR2 is FQGNSA. In DNA, the CDR3 is TGTGCCAGCAGCTTAGCGGGGGGCAATGAAAAACTGTTTTTT. It yields the protein CASSLAGGNEKLFF.

The rearrangement joins TRBV7-2 to TRBJ2-4; TRBD2 is a possible D gene (6 bases). V shed 1 base and J shed 2 bases, with 12 bases lying between them. The CDR3 sequence is 16 residues long. Germline V gives CDR1 SGHTA, CDR2 FQGNSA. The CDR3 nucleotides read TGTGCCAGCAGCTTAGTCGGGAGTGAGCCCAAAAACATTCAGTACTTC. Its protein is CASSLVGSEPKNIQYF.

The chain is built from TRBV18 and TRBJ1-1; D gene unclear. Trimming left V 4 bases short and J 4 bases short, with 25 bases between. Germline-derived CDR1 and CDR2 are KGHSH and LQKENI. This CDR3 has 18 residues. CDR3 coding DNA: TGTGCCAGCTCACTCACACTCGAGATGTCCCCCTTACTCACTGAAGCTTTCTTT. Protein: CASSLTLEMSPLLTEAFF.

The chain has TRBV10-3 and TRBJ2-3, with 7 bases aligning to TRBD2. CDR1 is ENHRY and CDR2 is SYGVKD in the germline V gene. V shed 0 bases and J 0 bases; nucleotides not matched to a gene: 9. The CDR3 extends over 18 amino acids. DNA for the CDR3: TGTGCCATCAGTGAGTCCCTCACTAGCGTAACCAGCACAGATACGCAGTATTTT. Translating it yields CAISESLTSVTSTDTQYF.

The chain joins TRBV7-2 to TRBJ2-3, with 8 bases lining up with TRBD1. J gave up 1 base and V 6 bases, and 6 bases lay outside the gene matches. Germline V gene lookup returns CDR1 SGHTA and CDR2 FQGNSA. The CDR3 contains 15 residues. For the CDR3, the DNA is TGTGCCAGCAGAACTCAGGGGGCCCGCACAGATACGCAGTATTTT. This encodes CASRTQGARTDTQYF.

CDR3: CASSLGTSGTETQYF. The CDR3 DNA sequence: TGTGCCAGCAGCTTAGGGACTAGCGGGACAGAGACCCAGTACTTC. The V gene is TRBV11-2, the J gene TRBJ2-5; TRBD2 matches 12 bases. The V gene end was trimmed by 1 base and the J gene end by 4 bases; junction bases not matched to a gene: 1. Germline values: CDR1 SGHAT, CDR2 FQNNGV. The CDR3 is 15 residues long.

Here the CDR3 reads CATNRGLNTDTQYF. The CDR3 bases are TGTGCCACCAACAGGGGACTGAACACAGATACGCAGTATTTT. The chain links TRBV15 to TRBJ2-3; a possible D gene is TRBD1 (7 bases). Trimming removed 7 bases at V and 2 bases at J, with 13 bases between. The CDR3 is made up of 14 amino acids. Germline V gene lookup returns CDR1 LNHNV and CDR2 YYDKDF (reference sequence).

The chain combines TRBV9 with TRBJ2-7; TRBD2 matches at 12 bases. Looked up from germline, CDR1 is SGDLS and CDR2 is YYNGEE. With 1 base clipped from V and 3 bases from J, the junction kept 11 bases outside the gene matches. This CDR3 contains 18 residues. The CDR3 protein is CASSVFPLTSGRNYEQYF. CDR3 bases: TGTGCCAGCAGCGTATTCCCCCTTACTAGCGGGAGGAACTACGAGCAGTACTTC.

The chain links TRBV19 to TRBJ1-3; D gene unclear. The CDR3 is made up of 14 amino acids. CDR1 is LNHDA and CDR2 is SQIVND in the germline V gene (reference sequence). With 2 bases removed from V and 2 bases from J, the gap between germline ends came to 7 bases. This CDR3 reads CASSIRTAGNTIYF. The CDR3 nucleotides read TGTGCCAGTAGTATAAGGACGGCTGGAAACACCATATATTTT.

The rearrangement joins TRBV6-6 to TRBJ2-2; 7 nucleotides match TRBD1. Germline V gene data show CDR1 as MNHNY and CDR2 as SVGAGI (reference sequence). This CDR3 comprises 14 residues. V was clipped by 8 bases and J by 1 base; unmatched bases: 4. CDR3 region: CASETGMNTGELFF. CDR3 DNA sequence: TGTGCCAGCGAGACAGGGATGAACACCGGGGAGCTGTTTTTT.

This chain links TRBV10-3 with TRBJ2-7; either TRBD1 or TRBD2 may supply D (6 bases each). Trimming left V 10 bases short and J 2 bases short, with 18 bases between. The CDR3 has 14 amino acids. Germline CDR1 reads ENHRY; CDR2 reads SYGVKD. The CDR3 region has the DNA TGTGCCACCCGAGGGGGGACGGACGCCTACGAGCAGTACTTC. Translation gives CATRGGTDAYEQYF.

The J gene is TRBJ2-5, the V gene TRBV2; D gene ambiguous. Deletions cut 1 base from V and 6 bases from J, with 6 bases between. This CDR3 has 12 residues. Germline lookup yields CDR1 SNHLY and CDR2 FYNNEI. CDR3 protein: CASSEGAKTQYF. The CDR3 DNA reads TGTGCCAGCAGTGAAGGAGCGAAGACCCAGTACTTC. Full variable domain (outside the CDR3, taken from reference TRBV2 and TRBJ2-5): EPEVTQTPSHQVTQMGQEVILRCVPISNHLYFYWYRQILGQKVEFLVSFYNNEISEKSEIFDDQFSVERPDGSNFTLKIRSTKLEDSAMYFCASSEGAKTQYFGPGTRLLVL.

This rearrangement joins TRBV5-1 to TRBJ1-3; D call uncertain. This CDR3 is built from 14 residues. Per the germline V gene, CDR1 is SGHRS and CDR2 is YFSETQ. V gave up 4 bases and J gave up 0 bases, with 8 bases separating them. CDR3 sequence (DNA): TGCGCCAGCAGCGAGTCGAACTCTGGAAACACCATATATTTT. Translation gives CASSESNSGNTIYF.

This chain uses TRBV28 with TRBJ2-7; 9 nucleotides agree with TRBD2. The V gene end was trimmed by 7 bases and the J gene end by 2 bases; junction bases not matched to a gene: 9. The CDR3 contains 15 residues. CDR1 is MDHEN and CDR2 is SYDVKM in the germline V gene. CDR3 sequence (DNA): TGTGCCAGCAACCCTAGCGGGATCTCCCCCTACGAGCAGTACTTC. It translates to CASNPSGISPYEQYF.

This clone was recorded once. The chain recombines TRBV2 with TRBJ2-1; 7 bases are a match to TRBD2. Germline V lookup: CDR1 SNHLY, CDR2 FYNNEI. CDR3 length: 14 residues. V trimming: 4 bases; J trimming: 7 bases; junction bases outside the gene matches: 7. The CDR3 loop reads CASSVGRVRNEQFF. The CDR3 DNA follows: TGTGCCAGCAGTGTAGGGAGGGTCAGGAATGAGCAGTTCTTC.

The V gene is TRBV18, the J gene TRBJ2-3; 8 positions agree with TRBD2. There are 16 residues in the CDR3. V trimming: 3 bases; J trimming: 0 bases; junction bases outside the gene matches: 5. Germline V lookup: CDR1 KGHSH, CDR2 LQKENI. The CDR3 nucleotides read TGTGCCAGCTCACCGAATATAGCGGGAAGCACAGATACGCAGTATTTT. It encodes CASSPNIAGSTDTQYF.

This clone was observed a single time. The chain links TRBV28 to TRBJ1-2, with a tentative D call TRBD1 (6 bases). From germline, CDR1 is MDHEN and CDR2 SYDVKM. V was shortened by 11 bases and J by 4 bases, with 14 bases between the two germline ends. The CDR3 is 12 amino acids. This CDR3 is CAGAGDTYGYTF. CDR3 coding DNA: TGTGCCGGGGCAGGGGATACCTATGGCTACACCTTC.

The chain couples TRBV15 to TRBJ2-2; the D gene could be TRBD1 or TRBD2 (6 bases each). V was cut by 4 bases and J by 7 bases, with 13 bases left in between. The CDR3 is made up of 14 amino acids. Germline CDR1 and CDR2: LNHNV and YYDKDF (reference sequence). CDR3 amino acids: CATSMEGGYGELFF. The CDR3 DNA follows: TGTGCCACCAGCATGGAAGGGGGGTACGGGGAGCTGTTTTTT.

The rearrangement joins TRBV7-2 to TRBJ2-5, with 11 bases identical to TRBD2. J lost 2 bases, V lost 8 bases, and 7 bases had no gene match. CDR3 length: 15 amino acids. CDR1 is SGHTA and CDR2 is FQGNSA in the germline V gene. In nucleotides, the CDR3 is TGTGCCAGCCCCTCAATAGCGGGAGGGCAAGAGACCCAGTACTTC. This codes for CASPSIAGGQETQYF.